What follows are 19 T cell receptor beta chains derived from one specimen sequenced in a study of cytomegalovirus exposure and HLA in healthy donors. Primers: 60 Vbeta forward and 13 Jbeta reverse. Data came from immunoSEQ multiplex PCR; TCRdb stores just in-frame clones and leaves some out. The table counts around 160,000 clones; around 1.6% lies in the top ten. The sample taken for sequencing was PBMCs. All receptors come from a woman aged 45-59 years in good health and CMV-seronegative.

The rearrangement joins TRBV2 to TRBJ2-7; D not resolved. The ends were cut back, 2 bases at V and 7 bases at J, with 6 bases in the middle. This CDR3 contains 11 residues. Germline V lookup: CDR1 SNHLY, CDR2 FYNNEI. The CDR3 DNA follows: TGTGCCAGCAGTGAATTCGTTGAGCAGTACTTC. Translating gives CASSEFVEQYF.

The V and J genes are TRBV11-3 and TRBJ2-1; 14 positions match TRBD2. Trimming cost V 3 bases and J 6 bases; bases outside gene matches: 4. Germline V gene data show CDR1 as SGHNT and CDR2 as YENEEA. This CDR3 contains 16 residues. CDR3: CASSFQTSGGANEQFF. DNA of the CDR3: TGTGCCAGCAGCTTCCAGACTAGCGGGGGGGCCAATGAGCAGTTCTTC. Variable domain in full (rest from reference TRBV11-3 and TRBJ2-1): EAGVVQSPRYKIIEKKQPVAFWCNPISGHNTLYWYLQNLGQGPELLIRYENEEAVDDSQLPKDRFSAERLKGVDSTLKIQPAELGDSAVYLCASSFQTSGGANEQFFGPGTRLTVL.

This sequence joins TRBV9 and TRBJ2-1; 14 nucleotides line up with TRBD2. Germline V gene lookup returns CDR1 SGDLS and CDR2 YYNGEE. The CDR3 covers 17 residues. Trimming at V came to 0 bases and at J to 5 bases, leaving 4 bases not matched to a gene. The CDR3 region is CASSVAGTSGGHNEQFF. The CDR3, as DNA: TGTGCCAGCAGCGTAGCTGGGACTAGCGGGGGTCACAATGAGCAGTTCTTC.

The chain couples TRBV4-3 to TRBJ2-1; 10 nucleotides align to TRBD2. The CDR3 spans 17 residues. Germline V lookup: CDR1 LGHNA, CDR2 YSLEER. V lost 1 base to trimming and J lost 7 bases; unmatched junction nucleotides: 10. The DNA of the CDR3 is TGCGCCAGCAGCCAAGTCCCTAGCGGGAGCCCTAATAATGAGCAGTTCTTC. Its translation: CASSQVPSGSPNNEQFF.

V is TRBV28 and J is TRBJ2-3; D uncertain. The CDR3 loop spans 11 amino acids. In germline, CDR1 is MDHEN, CDR2 SYDVKM. Trimming took off 7 bases at V and 2 bases at J, with 4 bases between the two ends. The CDR3 nucleotides read TGTGCCAGCACCTCCACAGATACGCAGTATTTT. As protein: CASTSTDTQYF.

J is TRBJ1-2 and V is TRBV19; D not certain. The germline V gene encodes CDR1 LNHDA and CDR2 SQIVND (reference sequence). V lost 4 bases to trimming and J lost 8 bases, with 8 bases between them. The CDR3 contains 11 residues. The CDR3 nucleotides read TGTGCCAGTAGTAGACTAGACGGCTACACCTTC. It specifies CASSRLDGYTF. The full variable domain, in which reference TRBV19 and TRBJ1-2 provide the parts outside the CDR3, is DGGITQSPKYLFRKEGQNVTLSCEQNLNHDAMYWYRQDPGQGLRLIYYSQIVNDFQKGDIAEGYSVSREKKESFPLTVTSAQKNPTAFYLCASSRLDGYTFGSGTRLTVV.

The chain links TRBV5-6 to TRBJ2-1; D remains ambiguous. Germline V gene data show CDR1 as SGHDT and CDR2 as YYEEEE. The V gene lost 4 bases and the J gene lost 3 bases, with 14 bases spanning the gap. The CDR3 runs to 15 residues. The CDR3 spells CASSVDMTGYNEQFF. CDR3 sequence (DNA): TGTGCCAGCAGCGTTGACATGACCGGCTACAATGAGCAGTTCTTC.

The V call is TRBV28, the J call TRBJ2-1; the match to TRBD2 covers 13 bases. CDR1 MDHEN and CDR2 SYDVKM come from the germline V gene. The J segment lost 5 bases and the V segment lost 4 bases, leaving 11 bases of the junction unmatched. The CDR3 loop spans 18 amino acids. CDR3 amino acids: CASSSGLAGAFGNNEQFF. The DNA of the CDR3 is TGTGCCAGCAGTTCCGGACTAGCGGGAGCCTTTGGGAACAATGAGCAGTTCTTC.

The chain couples TRBV5-1 to TRBJ1-2; 9 nucleotides line up with TRBD1. This CDR3 spans 14 amino acids. Germline V gene lookup returns CDR1 SGHRS and CDR2 YFSETQ. The J segment lost 4 bases and the V segment lost 5 bases, leaving 6 bases of the junction unmatched. This CDR3 reads CASSSGDRAYGYTF. The CDR3 coding sequence is TGCGCCAGCAGTTCCGGGGACAGGGCCTATGGCTACACCTTC.

The chain carries TRBV7-3 and TRBJ2-3, with D maybe TRBD2 (6 bases). Germline loops: CDR1 SGHTA, CDR2 FQGTGA. V was shortened by 2 bases and J by 1 base, with 13 bases between the two germline ends. CDR3 length equals 16 residues. CDR3 nucleotide sequence: TGTGCCAGCAGCTTAGGCGGGCGGGGTGGCACAGATACGCAGTATTTT. Protein: CASSLGGRGGTDTQYF.

To note about this clone: At one end, the junction sequence differs from germline, possibly due to a read error. This chain uses TRBV6-1 with TRBJ2-2; 8 bases match TRBD1. The CDR3 spans 15 residues. The germline gives CDR1 MNHNS, CDR2 SASEGT. In DNA form, the CDR3 reads TGTGCCGGCAGCCCAGGACAGGGTGACACCGGGGAGCTGTTTTTT. This sequence encodes CAGSPGQGDTGELFF.

The CDR3, as DNA: TGCGCCAGCAGCCAAACTAGTCCCCAAGACAATGAGCAGTTCTTC. As protein: CASSQTSPQDNEQFF. The rearrangement joins TRBV5-1 to TRBJ2-1; perhaps TRBD2 as D (5 bases). V lost 4 bases and J lost 5, with 16 bases in between. This CDR3 has 15 residues. CDR1 and CDR2 (germline): SGHRS, YFSETQ.

The chain combines TRBV30 with TRBJ2-5, with D unresolved. V gave up 2 bases and J gave up 0 bases, with 4 bases separating them. CDR3 length: 12 residues. Germline CDR1 GTSNPN, CDR2 SVGIG (reference sequence). The CDR3 loop reads CAWSLHQETQYF. CDR3 coding DNA: TGTGCCTGGAGTCTCCACCAAGAGACCCAGTACTTC.

The rearrangement uses TRBV6-1 and TRBJ1-2; D is uncertain. This CDR3 has 14 residues. CDR1 is MNHNS, CDR2 SASEGT, per germline. The V and J ends lost 7 bases and 2 bases respectively, with 14 bases between them. The CDR3 here is CASKNPGSNYGYTF. The CDR3 DNA sequence: TGTGCCAGCAAGAATCCAGGATCAAACTATGGCTACACCTTC.

V is TRBV20-1 and J is TRBJ2-1; D not certain. CDR1 DFQATT and CDR2 SNEGSKA come from the germline V gene (reference sequence). CDR3 size: 11 residues. Trimming took 2 bases from V and 12 from J, leaving 11 bases between them. CDR3 in amino acids: CSARRDSTQFF. CDR3 nucleotides: TGCAGTGCTAGACGTGACTCCACGCAGTTCTTC.

The chain couples TRBV4-2 to TRBJ2-6; 8 bases align to TRBD1. The germline CDR1 and CDR2 sequences are LGHNA and YNFKEQ. V lost 9 bases and J lost 2; bases outside the gene matches: 12. This CDR3 has 17 amino acids. CDR3 nucleotides: TGTGCCAGTCGGGCTGGACAGGGATTTCCTGGGGCCAACGTCCTGACTTTC. Encoded protein: CASRAGQGFPGANVLTF.

V usage is TRBV5-4 and J usage is TRBJ2-7, with 14 nucleotides matching TRBD2. CDR1 and CDR2 from the germline V gene are SGHNT and YYREEE (reference sequence). The length of the CDR3 is 14 residues. The V segment lost 2 bases and the J segment 6 bases; nucleotides outside the gene matches: 1. The CDR3 bases are TGTGCCAGCAGCTTCGGACTAGCGGGAGGCGAGCAGTACTTC. Amino acids: CASSFGLAGGEQYF.

This chain uses TRBV28 with TRBJ1-3; no clear D gene. Deletions cut 6 bases from V and 9 bases from J, with 12 bases between. The CDR3 has 12 residues. Germline lookup yields CDR1 MDHEN and CDR2 SYDVKM. The CDR3 DNA reads TGTGCCAGCAGCTTCGGTAGGAGCACCATATATTTT. It codes for CASSFGRSTIYF.

The CDR3, as DNA: TGTGCCAGTAGTCCTATGACAGACTCGAACACTGAAGCTTTCTTT. It yields the protein CASSPMTDSNTEAFF. The chain links TRBV19 to TRBJ1-1, with D perhaps TRBD1 (5 bases). The length of the CDR3 is 15 residues. Trimming shortened V by 5 bases and J by 1 base, and 14 bases separated the two germline ends. The germline CDR1 and CDR2 sequences are LNHDA and SQIVND (reference sequence).